This TCR beta chain was sequenced for a study of cytomegalovirus exposure and HLA in healthy donors. This clone was recorded only once. The primer mix had 60 Vbeta and 13 Jbeta primers. Profiled with immunoSEQ multiplex PCR; TCRdb holds only in-frame clones, not every one. This sample has about 78,000 clones, with roughly 84% found just once. This CDR3 has 15 residues. Germline CDR1 SGHNT, CDR2 YYREEE (reference sequence). J was trimmed by 5 bases and V by 7 bases; bases with no gene match: 11. The source of this sequence is a woman in her 50s in good health and CMV-seronegative. The chain joins TRBV5-4 to TRBJ2-1, with 8 positions matching TRBD2. Sequencing was carried out using PBMCs. The CDR3 DNA follows: TGTGCCAGCTCTTTCTTTAGCGGGGTGGACAATGAGCAGTTCTTC. Protein: CASSFFSGVDNEQFF.